Listed below are T cell receptor beta chains from one sample, sequenced in a study of blood T cells in healthy people across ages. From the 5' RACE reads, TCRdb called clonotypes with MiXCR, one entry per CDR3 protein. The sample has 1.6 million or so distinct CDR3 sequences, roughly 32% seen once. Sequencing was done on a sample of blood. The origin of the receptors is a woman aged 25 to 39 in good health. CDR3s include the opening cysteine and the closing phenylalanine or tryptophan. A D gene is named only where the DNA matches it firmly. Clone size appears in some rows only: once, few, many, or a class for an expanded clone.

D gene	V gene	J gene	clone size	CDR3 DNA	CDR3 protein
TRBD1	TRBV5-1	TRBJ2-3	once	TGCGCCAGCAGCTTGGCGGGACAGACCACAGATACGCAGTATTTT	CASSLAGQTTDTQYF
-	TRBV12-3/TRBV12-4	TRBJ1-5	few	TGTGCCAGCAGTTTATTCTCGGGAGGGGACCAGCCCCAGCATTTT	CASSLFSGGDQPQHF
-	TRBV6-5	TRBJ2-7	once	TGTGCCAGCAATAGGGGAGGTAAAGGATCCTACGAGCAGTACTTC	CASNRGGKGSYEQYF
TRBD2	TRBV6-5	TRBJ2-2	few	TGTGCCAGCAGTTACTCCGCTAGCGGGAGGACCGGGGAGCTGTTTTTT	CASSYSASGRTGELFF
-	TRBV20-1	TRBJ2-5	-	TGCAATGCAAGTGTACTAACCCGCGAGACCCAGTACTTC	CNASVLTRETQYF
TRBD1	TRBV3-1	TRBJ2-5	few	TGTGCCAGCAGCCAAGAGGGACAGTGGAAAGAGACCCAGTACTTC	CASSQEGQWKETQYF
-	TRBV29-1	TRBJ1-4	-	TGCAGCGTTGTGGGGGAGTGGAATGAAAAACTGTTTTTT	CSVVGEWNEKLFF
TRBD2	TRBV10-3	TRBJ2-2	-	TGTGCTACATGGGCTAGCGGGGGAACCGGGGAGCTGTTTTTT	CATWASGGTGELFF
-	TRBV5-1	TRBJ2-3	-	TGCGCCAGCAGCCGGGACGAGGCAGATACGCAGTATTTT	CASSRDEADTQYF
-	TRBV2	TRBJ1-6	-	TGTGCCAGCAGCAAAGACGCCAGGGGTTCACCCCTCCACTTT	CASSKDARGSPLHF
TRBD2	TRBV7-8	TRBJ2-7	-	TGTGCCAGCAGCCCCGGGGGGGGGTACTCCTACGAGCAGTACTTC	CASSPGGGYSYEQYF
-	TRBV7-9	TRBJ2-6	few	TGTGCCAGCAGCTTAGCTTCCGGAGGGGCTGGGGCCAACGTCCTGACTTTC	CASSLASGGAGANVLTF
TRBD1	TRBV11-2	TRBJ2-7	-	TGTGCCAGCAGCTTAGCCCAGGGGGTTTCGGGAGAGCAGTACTTC	CASSLAQGVSGEQYF
TRBD2	TRBV28	TRBJ2-3	few	TGTGCCAGCAGTTTAAGTCTAGCGGGAGGCACAGATACGCAGTATTTT	CASSLSLAGGTDTQYF
-	TRBV3-1	TRBJ2-5	few	TGTGCCAGCAGCCAGCTGGTGCTCAAGCCTGGGGAGACCCAGTACTTC	CASSQLVLKPGETQYF
TRBD1	TRBV12-3/TRBV12-4	TRBJ1-6	few	TGTGCCAGCAGCCGCGACAGGGGTTACGATTCACCCCTCCACTTT	CASSRDRGYDSPLHF
-	TRBV18	TRBJ2-1	-	TGTGCCAGCTCACCACCGGGAGGTAGGCAGGGTTCCTACAATGAGCAGTTCTTC	CASSPPGGRQGSYNEQFF
-	TRBV6-2/TRBV6-3	TRBJ2-1	-	TGTGCCAGCAGTTGGGGAACCGTAGCGCAAGAGCAGTTCTTC	CASSWGTVAQEQFF
-	TRBV11-2	TRBJ2-5	-	TGTGCCAGCAGCTGGTTGGTGCAGCAGTACTTC	CASSWLVQQYF
TRBD1	TRBV29-1	TRBJ2-5	many	TGCAGCGGCCAGACAGGGGATGAGACCCAGTACTTC	CSGQTGDETQYF
-	TRBV20-1	TRBJ2-7	many	TGCAGTGCTAGGGAGGACTCTTACGAGCAGTACTTC	CSAREDSYEQYF
-	TRBV20-1	TRBJ2-7	-	TGCAGTGCTAGGGACTCATTGGGGAGCGAGCAGTACTTC	CSARDSLGSEQYF
-	TRBV7-9	TRBJ2-7	-	TGTGCCAGCAGCCCGGACAGTGGGCTCTACGAGCAGTACTTC	CASSPDSGLYEQYF
TRBD1	TRBV20-1	TRBJ1-4	few	TGCAGTGCCGCTGGAGGGGGCGTTGAAAAACTGTTTTTT	CSAAGGGVEKLFF
-	TRBV5-1	TRBJ2-3	-	TGCGCCAGCCGGGACGGTTCGGAGGGAGATACGCAGTATTTT	CASRDGSEGDTQYF
-	TRBV6-5	TRBJ1-2	-	TGTGCCAGCAATAGGATCGGGGGAGGTGGCTACACCTTC	CASNRIGGGGYTF
TRBD1	TRBV7-8	TRBJ2-5	few	TGTGCCAGCAGCTCAGTCCCCCGGACAGGGAGGCAAGAGACCCAGTACTTC	CASSSVPRTGRQETQYF
-	TRBV12-3/TRBV12-4	TRBJ1-1	few	TGTGCCAGCAGTTTAGTTAGAGATAACACTGAAGCTTTCTTT	CASSLVRDNTEAFF
-	TRBV28	TRBJ2-5	-	TGTGCCAGCAGTTTATGGTCGGGAAAAGAGACCCAGTACTTC	CASSLWSGKETQYF
-	TRBV5-5	TRBJ2-1	-	TGTGCCAGCAGCGCCCTCTATCTGCGGTATAATGAGCAGTTCTTC	CASSALYLRYNEQFF
-	TRBV12-3/TRBV12-4	TRBJ2-1	-	TGTGCCAGCAGCCCCCCCAAGGGGCGAGGGTCCTACAATGGGCAGTTCTTC	CASSPPKGRGSYNGQFF
-	TRBV12-3/TRBV12-4	TRBJ2-2	few	TGTGCCAGCAGTTTTGAGTCCTCCGGGGAGCTGTTTTTT	CASSFESSGELFF
TRBD1	TRBV30	TRBJ1-2	-	TGTGCCTGGAGTAGACAGGGGACGTCGAACTATGGCTACACCTTC	CAWSRQGTSNYGYTF